This T cell receptor beta chain was profiled in a study of blood T cell repertoires in COVID-19. Study-wide background: Samples representing acute and convalescent COVID-19 were sourced from the United States, Italy and Spain. T cells, B-cell-depleted T cells, or PBMCs provided the cDNA or gDNA that served as material.

Everyone who took part was 18 to 89 years old, and they came from about two dozen US areas. Assignments of participants to cohorts depended upon their own reported clinical history. The repertoire was sequenced with immunoSEQ multiplex PCR; TCRdb's copy has only in-frame clones and lacks some. The table shows 200,000 to 250,000 clones, with approximately 80% occurring only once. The sequenced sample was PBMCs or T cells enriched from blood (not recorded which). This receptor was identified in a man between 60 and 75 years old who had recovered from COVID-19.

The CDR3 region is CASSFGTANTEAFF. The DNA for the CDR3 is TGCGCCAGCAGCTTTGGCACAGCAAACACTGAAGCTTTCTTT. The J gene is TRBJ1-1, the V gene TRBV5-1; D is uncertain. This CDR3 has 14 residues. CDR1 and CDR2 (germline): SGHRS, YFSETQ. The V end lost 2 bases, the J end lost 2 bases, and 10 bases lay between the germline ends.